The clone carrying this T cell receptor (beta chain) was recorded many times. This specimen belongs to a study of blood T cells in healthy people across ages. Germline V gives CDR1 MNHNS, CDR2 SASEGT. V was clipped by 8 bases and J by 2 bases; unmatched bases: 6. This CDR3 spans 13 amino acids. The use of a sample-barcoded 5' primer and a J-beta primer mix characterized a second PCR of roughly 6 to 11 cycles. One entry per CDR3 protein results from TCRdb running MiXCR on the 5' RACE reads. This table has 1.5 million to 2 million distinct CDR3 sequences, approximately 30% appearing once. Extractions gave at least 5.5 micrograms of total RNA per sample.

The receptor comes from a woman in her twenties or thirties in good health. Sequencing input: blood. V gene TRBV6-1 combines with J gene TRBJ2-7, with 7 bases lining up with TRBD2. CDR3 amino acids: CASVVGGTYEQYF. The CDR3 DNA reads TGTGCCAGCGTGGTGGGGGGGACCTACGAGCAGTACTTC.